This T cell receptor (beta chain) came from a study of blood T cell repertoires in COVID-19. On the study more broadly: The United States, Italy and Spain provided the acute and convalescent COVID-19 samples. Nucleic acid was either cDNA or gDNA, and it came from T cells, B-cell-depleted T cells, or PBMCs.

In the authors' methods: Counts of nucleated cells, estimated from reference gene primer amplification, were obtained. Generated by immunoSEQ multiplex PCR, the TCRdb table keeps only in-frame clones and is missing some. V and J calls and clone size come straight from that table; D and trimming were deduced from the DNA. The data show tens of thousands of clones, about four fifths seen once. The origin of this receptor is a woman aged 60-70 years with acute or convalescent COVID-19. Sequencing was carried out using peripheral blood.

In DNA, the CDR3 is TGCGCCAGCAGCGCCGACGGGAATTATTACGAGCAGTACTTC. Protein sequence: CASSADGNYYEQYF. V gene TRBV5-1 combines with J gene TRBJ2-7; D possibly corresponds to TRBD2 (5 bases). The CDR3 runs 14 residues. Germline CDR1 and CDR2: SGHRS and YFSETQ. V gave up 4 bases and J gave up 4 bases, with 15 bases separating them. The whole variable domain, remainder taken from reference TRBV5-1 and TRBJ2-7, is KAGVTQTPRYLIKTRGQQVTLSCSPISGHRSVSWYQQTPGQGLQFLFEYFSETQRNKGNFPGRFSGRQFSNSRSEMNVSTLELGDSALYLCASSADGNYYEQYFGPGTRLTVT.